A selection of T cell receptor beta chains follows, all from one sample in a study of T-cell reconstitution after alpha-beta-depleted transplantation in children. TCRdb independently ran MiXCR on the PCR reads; one entry per CDR3 protein. The sample contains about 500,000 distinct CDR3 sequences, 32% of which appear only once. This sample comprised PBMCs from the stem cell graft donor, obtained from the stem cell graft. The receptor set was obtained from a human donor who donated a stem cell graft to a child with aplastic anemia. The CDR3 runs from the conserved cysteine through the conserved F or W. The order of the fields is V gene, J gene, D gene, clone size, CDR3 protein, CDR3 DNA. D genes are given only for firm matches. Size is omitted from some rows. Given values are once, few, many or a class for expanded clones.

V: TRBV20-1; J: TRBJ2-3; D: -; size: -; CDR3: CSAGLGGVTDTQYF; DNA: TGCAGTGCTGGCTTGGGGGGAGTTACAGATACGCAGTATTTT
V: TRBV5-1; J: TRBJ2-1; D: -; size: few; CDR3: CASSLTGTSYNEQFF; DNA: TGCGCCAGCAGTCTGACAGGCACCTCCTACAATGAGCAGTTCTTC
V: TRBV5-4; J: TRBJ2-5; D: TRBD2; size: -; CDR3: CASSLGPTSGSETQYF; DNA: TGTGCCAGCAGCTTGGGTCCGACTAGCGGGAGTGAGACCCAGTACTTC
V: TRBV7-2; J: TRBJ1-2; D: TRBD1; size: once; CDR3: CASSLSSSGTGVGGYTF; DNA: TGTGCCAGCAGCTTAAGTTCTTCCGGGACAGGGGTAGGTGGCTACACCTTC
V: TRBV10-3; J: TRBJ2-2; D: TRBD1; size: -; CDR3: CAISEGQGVGELFF; DNA: TGTGCCATCAGTGAAGGACAGGGCGTCGGGGAGCTGTTTTTT
V: TRBV29-1; J: TRBJ1-1; D: TRBD1; size: few; CDR3: CSVEAVQGAPTEAFF; DNA: TGCAGCGTTGAAGCGGTACAGGGGGCCCCCACTGAAGCTTTCTTT
V: TRBV4-1; J: TRBJ1-6; D: -; size: -; CDR3: CASSQDHRTNSPLHF; DNA: TGCGCCAGCAGCCAAGATCACAGGACAAACTCACCCCTCCACTTT
V: TRBV20-1; J: TRBJ1-1; D: TRBD1; size: few; CDR3: CSARPLTGGDTEAFF; DNA: TGCAGTGCTAGGCCGTTGACAGGGGGGGACACTGAAGCTTTCTTT
V: TRBV13; J: TRBJ2-1; D: -; size: -; CDR3: CASSLVAYSSSYNEQFF; DNA: TGTGCCAGCAGCTTAGTCGCGTACTCCAGCTCCTACAATGAGCAGTTCTTC
V: TRBV5-1; J: TRBJ1-4; D: -; size: -; CDR3: CASAPSGGFATNEKLFF; DNA: TGCGCCAGCGCACCCTCGGGGGGATTCGCGACTAATGAAAAACTGTTTTTT
V: TRBV29-1; J: TRBJ1-2; D: TRBD1; size: -; CDR3: CSVVRQGSREGYTF; DNA: TGCAGCGTTGTGAGACAGGGAAGTAGAGAAGGCTACACCTTC
V: TRBV11-3; J: TRBJ2-6; D: -; size: -; CDR3: CASSPIGQGVNVLTF; DNA: TGTGCCAGCAGCCCAATAGGGCAGGGAGTAAACGTCCTGACTTTC
V: TRBV7-2; J: TRBJ2-1; D: TRBD2; size: -; CDR3: CASSPQWGGGYEQFF; DNA: TGTGCCAGCAGCCCTCAATGGGGGGGTGGGTATGAGCAGTTCTTC
V: TRBV3-1; J: TRBJ2-7; D: -; size: few; CDR3: CASSLRKVSEQYF; DNA: TGTGCCAGCAGCCTAAGGAAGGTGTCAGAGCAGTACTTC
V: TRBV20-1; J: TRBJ1-5; D: -; size: -; CDR3: CSAQDPGPNLSAQHF; DNA: TGCAGTGCTCAGGACCCGGGACCGAACCTTTCGGCCCAGCATTTT
V: TRBV7-2; J: TRBJ2-3; D: TRBD2; size: few; CDR3: CASSLAAGGDTQYF; DNA: TGTGCCAGCAGCTTAGCAGCGGGAGGAGATACGCAGTATTTT
V: TRBV12-3/TRBV12-4; J: TRBJ1-3; D: -; size: -; CDR3: CASRDGGNAGNTIYF; DNA: TGTGCCAGCAGGGACGGGGGGAACGCTGGAAACACCATATATTTT
V: TRBV6-2/TRBV6-3; J: TRBJ1-3; D: TRBD1; size: few; CDR3: CASRRTGAGNTIYF; DNA: TGTGCCAGCAGAAGGACAGGGGCTGGAAACACCATATATTTT
V: TRBV15; J: TRBJ2-7; D: -; size: -; CDR3: CATSGWGSESYEQYF; DNA: TGTGCCACCAGCGGTTGGGGGTCTGAATCCTACGAGCAGTACTTC
V: TRBV24-1; J: TRBJ2-6; D: -; size: few; CDR3: CATGSVSTTTGANVLTF; DNA: TGTGCCACAGGGTCGGTCTCAACGACGACGGGGGCCAACGTCCTGACTTTC
V: TRBV25-1; J: TRBJ1-1; D: -; size: few; CDR3: CASSGGHTEAFF; DNA: TGTGCCAGCAGTGGCGGACACACTGAAGCTTTCTTT
V: TRBV6-2/TRBV6-3; J: TRBJ2-7; D: -; size: few; CDR3: CASTLTTSNYEQYF; DNA: TGTGCCAGCACCCTCACCACCTCGAACTACGAGCAGTACTTC
V: TRBV6-1; J: TRBJ1-1; D: -; size: -; CDR3: CASGPGGGNTEAFF; DNA: TGTGCCAGCGGGCCCGGCGGGGGAAACACTGAAGCTTTCTTT
V: TRBV19; J: TRBJ2-3; D: TRBD2; size: -; CDR3: CASSVNPLTSSVIDTQYF; DNA: TGTGCCAGTAGTGTTAACCCTTTGACTAGCTCTGTGATCGATACGCAGTATTTT
V: TRBV27; J: TRBJ2-1; D: -; size: -; CDR3: CASKSLENNEQFF; DNA: TGTGCCAGCAAAAGCCTGGAGAACAATGAGCAGTTCTTC
V: TRBV5-5; J: TRBJ2-7; D: -; size: few; CDR3: CASSYQGYEQYF; DNA: TGTGCCAGCAGCTACCAGGGATACGAGCAGTACTTC